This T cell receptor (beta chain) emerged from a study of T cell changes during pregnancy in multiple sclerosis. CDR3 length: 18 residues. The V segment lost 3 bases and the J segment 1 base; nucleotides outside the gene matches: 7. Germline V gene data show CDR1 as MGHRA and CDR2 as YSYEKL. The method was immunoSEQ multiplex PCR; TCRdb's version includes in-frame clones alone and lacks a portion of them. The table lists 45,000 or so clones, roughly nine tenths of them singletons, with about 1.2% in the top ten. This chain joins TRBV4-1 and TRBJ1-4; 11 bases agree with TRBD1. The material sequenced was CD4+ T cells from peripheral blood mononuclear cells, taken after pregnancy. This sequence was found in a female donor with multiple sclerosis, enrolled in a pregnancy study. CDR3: CASSQGQGVGVTNEKLFF. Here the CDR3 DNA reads TGCGCCAGCAGCCAGGGACAGGGGGTGGGTGTAACTAATGAAAAACTGTTTTTT.